This is a list of T cell receptor beta chains from one sample in a study of T cell responses to AZD1222 COVID-19 vaccine. Here immunoSEQ multiplex PCR was the method, and the copy in TCRdb shows in-frame clones only, minus some. The sample yields roughly 130,000 clones, 75% to 90% seen once. Sequenced here: peripheral blood, sampled on day 0 of AZD1222 vaccination. The receptors come from an adult in good health. Each CDR3 is given with its conserved first and last residue. The order of the fields is J gene, V gene, clone size, D gene, CDR3 length, CDR3 protein, CDR3 DNA. D genes are given only for firm matches. Rows give clone size only sometimes, using once, few, many, or a class for an expanded clone.

j_gene: TRBJ1-3
v_gene: TRBV10-1
abundance: once
d_gene: NA
len: 14
CDR3aa: CARVQDPSGNTIYF
CDR3nt: TGCGCCAGGGTACAGGACCCATCTGGAAACACCATATATTTT

j_gene: TRBJ2-7
v_gene: TRBV5-1
abundance: once
d_gene: NA
len: 15
CDR3aa: CASSLAGRRVDEQYF
CDR3nt: TGCGCCAGCAGCTTGGCGGGACGAAGGGTTGACGAGCAGTACTTC

j_gene: TRBJ1-4
v_gene: TRBV5-6
abundance: NA
d_gene: NA
len: 12
CDR3aa: CASSLVRQELFF
CDR3nt: TGTGCCAGCAGCTTGGTGAGACAGGAACTGTTTTTT

j_gene: TRBJ2-5
v_gene: TRBV4-1
abundance: NA
d_gene: NA
len: 16
CDR3aa: CASSPMALALQETQYF
CDR3nt: TGCGCCAGCAGCCCTATGGCTCTAGCGCTCCAAGAGACCCAGTACTTC

j_gene: TRBJ2-6
v_gene: TRBV28
abundance: NA
d_gene: TRBD1
len: 18
CDR3aa: CASSPIGTGSSGANVLTF
CDR3nt: TGTGCCAGCAGTCCGATAGGGACAGGCAGCTCTGGGGCCAACGTCCTGACTTTC

j_gene: TRBJ1-6
v_gene: TRBV12-3/TRBV12-4
abundance: NA
d_gene: NA
len: 13
CDR3aa: CAVRGQGHSPLHF
CDR3nt: TGTGCCGTCCGGGGACAAGGCCATTCACCCCTCCACTTT

j_gene: TRBJ1-2
v_gene: TRBV18
abundance: NA
d_gene: TRBD1
len: 15
CDR3aa: CASSQLDRANYGYTF
CDR3nt: TGTGCCAGCTCACAATTGGACAGGGCTAACTATGGCTACACCTTC

j_gene: TRBJ2-7
v_gene: TRBV7-8
abundance: NA
d_gene: NA
len: 16
CDR3aa: CASSSFRLGQFNEQYF
CDR3nt: TGTGCCAGCAGCAGCTTTCGGTTAGGACAGTTTAACGAGCAGTACTTC

j_gene: TRBJ1-2
v_gene: TRBV3-1/TRBV3-2
abundance: NA
d_gene: TRBD1
len: 16
CDR3aa: CASSHAQQGPNYGYTF
CDR3nt: TGTGCCAGCAGCCACGCTCAACAGGGGCCGAACTATGGCTACACCTTC

j_gene: TRBJ1-1
v_gene: TRBV25-1
abundance: NA
d_gene: TRBD1
len: 15
CDR3aa: CASSDSGTGNTEAFF
CDR3nt: TGTGCCAGCAGTGACTCCGGGACAGGCAACACTGAAGCTTTCTTT

j_gene: TRBJ2-7
v_gene: TRBV20-1
abundance: NA
d_gene: NA
len: 10
CDR3aa: CSAVVREQYF
CDR3nt: TGCAGTGCTGTGGTGAGGGAGCAGTACTTC

j_gene: TRBJ2-5
v_gene: TRBV29-1
abundance: NA
d_gene: NA
len: 14
CDR3aa: CSVGAIRGEETQYF
CDR3nt: TGCAGCGTTGGGGCCATACGGGGTGAGGAGACCCAGTACTTC

j_gene: TRBJ1-4
v_gene: TRBV9
abundance: NA
d_gene: NA
len: 15
CDR3aa: CASSAFLGTNEKLFF
CDR3nt: TGTGCCAGCAGCGCCTTCCTGGGGACTAATGAAAAACTGTTTTTT

j_gene: TRBJ1-6
v_gene: TRBV7-8
abundance: NA
d_gene: NA
len: 13
CDR3aa: CASSPRGDSPLHF
CDR3nt: TGTGCCAGCAGCCCCCGAGGAGATTCACCCCTCCACTTT

j_gene: TRBJ2-3
v_gene: TRBV4-2
abundance: NA
d_gene: NA
len: 15
CDR3aa: CASSPGAPSTDTQYF
CDR3nt: TGTGCCAGCAGCCCGGGCGCCCCGAGCACAGATACGCAGTATTTT

j_gene: TRBJ1-5
v_gene: TRBV2
abundance: once
d_gene: NA
len: 13
CDR3aa: CASKGQLNQPQHF
CDR3nt: TGTGCCAGCAAAGGACAGCTTAATCAGCCCCAGCATTTT

j_gene: TRBJ2-3
v_gene: TRBV9
abundance: once
d_gene: TRBD2
len: 17
CDR3aa: CASSVDPSGRALDTQYF
CDR3nt: TGTGCCAGCAGCGTAGATCCTAGCGGGAGGGCCTTGGATACGCAGTATTTT

j_gene: TRBJ1-6
v_gene: TRBV5-4
abundance: NA
d_gene: TRBD1
len: 17
CDR3aa: CASSLAAGGADNSPLHF
CDR3nt: TGTGCCAGCAGCTTGGCCGCAGGGGGTGCGGATAATTCACCCCTCCACTTT

j_gene: TRBJ1-2
v_gene: TRBV27
abundance: NA
d_gene: NA
len: 17
CDR3aa: CASSLSKRGPGWNGYTF
CDR3nt: TGTGCCAGCAGTTTATCGAAAAGGGGACCAGGTTGGAATGGCTACACCTTC

j_gene: TRBJ2-1
v_gene: TRBV2
abundance: NA
d_gene: NA
len: 13
CDR3aa: CASSEAGYNEQFF
CDR3nt: TGTGCCAGCAGTGAAGCAGGATACAATGAGCAGTTCTTC

j_gene: TRBJ1-2
v_gene: TRBV5-1
abundance: NA
d_gene: TRBD1
len: 14
CDR3aa: CASSWDRGSYGYTF
CDR3nt: TGCGCCAGCAGCTGGGACAGGGGAAGCTATGGCTACACCTTC

j_gene: TRBJ1-1
v_gene: TRBV7-6
abundance: NA
d_gene: TRBD1
len: 16
CDR3aa: CASSLGDRVQNTEAFF
CDR3nt: TGTGCCAGCAGCTTGGGTGACAGGGTACAAAACACTGAAGCTTTCTTT

j_gene: TRBJ1-2
v_gene: TRBV10-3
abundance: once
d_gene: TRBD1
len: 13
CDR3aa: CAISGQASVGYTF
CDR3nt: TGTGCCATCAGCGGACAGGCCTCGGTAGGCTACACCTTC

j_gene: TRBJ1-2
v_gene: TRBV28
abundance: NA
d_gene: NA
len: 12
CDR3aa: CASSLAGDGYTF
CDR3nt: TGTGCCAGCAGTTTAGCGGGGGATGGCTACACCTTC

j_gene: TRBJ2-7
v_gene: TRBV5-1
abundance: once
d_gene: TRBD2
len: 15
CDR3aa: CASSFTSGGPYEQYF
CDR3nt: TGCGCCAGCAGCTTTACTAGCGGGGGACCTTACGAGCAGTACTTC

j_gene: TRBJ1-1
v_gene: TRBV18
abundance: NA
d_gene: NA
len: 16
CDR3aa: CASSPGPTKGRAEAFF
CDR3nt: TGTGCCAGCTCACCCGGGCCGACCAAAGGGAGGGCTGAAGCTTTCTTT

j_gene: TRBJ2-1
v_gene: TRBV7-8
abundance: NA
d_gene: TRBD2
len: 17
CDR3aa: CASSSALAGASYNEQFF
CDR3nt: TGTGCCAGCAGCTCGGCCTTAGCGGGGGCCTCCTACAATGAGCAGTTCTTC

j_gene: TRBJ2-5
v_gene: TRBV9
abundance: NA
d_gene: NA
len: 14
CDR3aa: CASSVTGGKETQYF
CDR3nt: TGTGCCAGCAGCGTTACGGGGGGCAAAGAGACCCAGTACTTC